The next 22 T cell receptor beta chains were all read from a single sample in a study of cytomegalovirus exposure and HLA in healthy donors. Repertoires were generated with immunoSEQ multiplex PCR, while TCRdb's copy carries only in-frame clones and drops some. There are about 200,000 clones in the sample; around 80% occur only once, and over 0.95% lies in the top ten. Input material: PBMCs. The receptors were gathered from a woman aged 25 to 39 in good health and CMV-seronegative.

The chain links TRBV29-1 to TRBJ1-1; a weak D match, TRBD1 (5 bases). Trimming pared 4 bases from V and 4 bases from J, leaving 10 bases between. Germline V CDR1 and CDR2: SQVTM, ANQGSEA. This CDR3 is 12 amino acids long. The CDR3 protein is CSVGQWSTEAFF. CDR3 in DNA: TGCAGCGTTGGACAGTGGAGCACTGAAGCTTTCTTT.

The gene calls are TRBV7-9 and TRBJ2-2, with D possibly TRBD1 on 5 matching bases. CDR1 SEHNR and CDR2 FQNEAQ come from the germline V gene (reference sequence). The CDR3 length is 16 residues. V gave up 7 bases and J gave up 4 bases, with 19 bases separating them. In DNA form, the CDR3 reads TGTGCCAGCACCCCCCTACCAGGGTCGAGCACCGGGGAGCTGTTTTTT. This gives the protein CASTPLPGSSTGELFF. The full variable domain, rest sourced from reference TRBV7-9 and TRBJ2-2, is DTGVSQNPRHKITKRGQNVTFRCDPISEHNRLYWYRQTLGQGPEFLTYFQNEAQLEKSRLLSDRFSAERPKGSFSTLEIQRTEQGDSAMYLCASTPLPGSSTGELFFGEGSRLTVL.

The CDR3 bases are TGTGCCAGCGGAGGGGAGTTAGGACTGTCCTACAATGAGCAGTTCTTC. Its protein is CASGGELGLSYNEQFF. The gene calls are TRBV27 and TRBJ2-1; D is perhaps TRBD2 (6 bases). Trimming shortened V by 8 bases and J by 1 base, and 18 bases separated the two germline ends. The V gene's germline CDR1 is MNHEY and CDR2 SMNVEV (reference sequence). The CDR3 extends over 16 amino acids.

This clone has only a few counts. The V and J genes are TRBV6-1 and TRBJ1-5; 9 positions agree with TRBD1. CDR3 length: 15 amino acids. Germline loops: CDR1 MNHNS, CDR2 SASEGT. Trimming took 7 bases from V and 1 from J; bases not matched to a gene: 5. In DNA form, the CDR3 reads TGTGCCAGCAAGAAGGACAGGGGAAGCAATCAGCCCCAGCATTTT. Protein product: CASKKDRGSNQPQHF.

This clone appeared a single time. The chain joins TRBV27 to TRBJ1-6; 10 bases align to TRBD1. CDR1 MNHEY and CDR2 SMNVEV come from the germline V gene (reference sequence). V was clipped by 7 bases and J by 9 bases; unmatched bases: 12. The CDR3 length is 16 residues. The CDR3 loop reads CASTISSGTGVSPLHF. DNA for the CDR3: TGTGCCAGCACCATCTCCTCCGGGACAGGGGTTTCACCCCTCCACTTT.

This rearrangement joins TRBV11-2 to TRBJ2-7, with a possible D match to TRBD2 (7 bases). Trimming stripped 3 bases from V and 11 bases from J, with 14 bases between. The CDR3 runs to 12 residues. The germline V gene encodes CDR1 SGHAT and CDR2 FQNNGV. The CDR3 region is CASSFGGREEYF. In nucleotides, the CDR3 is TGTGCCAGCAGCTTTGGGGGCCGGGAGGAGTACTTC.

The V and J genes are TRBV11-1 and TRBJ2-7; 10 bases map to TRBD2. Unmatched junction bases numbered 3, after V lost 4 bases and J lost 3 bases. This CDR3 comprises 14 residues. The germline CDR1 and CDR2 sequences are SGHAT and FQDESV (reference sequence). Written as DNA, the CDR3 is TGTGCCAGCAGCTCACTAGCGGGGATCTACGAGCAGTACTTC. Protein product: CASSSLAGIYEQYF.

The chain carries TRBV7-3 and TRBJ2-1, with D tentatively TRBD2 (7 bases). The CDR3 is 15 amino acids. Between the trimmed V and J ends, which lost 5 bases and 2 bases, there was a span of 13 bases. The germline V gene encodes CDR1 SGHTA and CDR2 FQGTGA. CDR3 coding DNA: TGTGCCAGCAGCCAGGGCGGGGGCCCCTACAATGAGCAGTTCTTC. This codes for CASSQGGGPYNEQFF.

This chain links TRBV5-6 with TRBJ2-7; D may be TRBD2 (6 bases). CDR3 length: 19 amino acids. Germline CDR1 and CDR2: SGHDT and YYEEEE. V was cut by 2 bases and J by 5 bases, with 29 bases left in between. Here the CDR3 reads CASSFLSGGLGPKNHEQYF. CDR3 coding DNA: TGTGCCAGCAGCTTTTTATCTGGAGGGCTGGGGCCCAAAAACCACGAGCAGTACTTC.

This clone appeared a single time. This chain connects TRBV27 to TRBJ1-1; D is undetermined. This CDR3 is 14 amino acids long. Per the germline V gene, CDR1 is MNHEY and CDR2 is SMNVEV (reference sequence). V shed 8 bases and J shed 1 base, with 14 bases lying between them. The CDR3 is CASGLGGGNTEAFF. The CDR3 DNA follows: TGTGCCAGCGGGCTCGGAGGAGGGAACACTGAAGCTTTCTTT.

The chain combines TRBV5-1 with TRBJ2-3, with a tentative D call TRBD1 (6 bases). Trimming pared 6 bases from V and 1 base from J, leaving 12 bases between. The CDR3 runs 14 residues. Germline-derived CDR1 and CDR2 are SGHRS and YFSETQ. The CDR3 sequence is CASTSAGGTDTQYF. The CDR3 DNA reads TGCGCCAGCACCTCGGCAGGGGGCACAGATACGCAGTATTTT.

This chain uses TRBV5-4 with TRBJ2-7, with D uncertain. CDR1 and CDR2 from the germline V gene are SGHNT and YYREEE (reference sequence). CDR3 length: 12 amino acids. The V end lost 4 bases, the J end lost 11 bases, and 16 bases lay between the germline ends. The CDR3 nucleotides are TGTGCCAGCAGCAGCGATTCCACTTTGGAGTACTTC. It yields the protein CASSSDSTLEYF.

The rearrangement links TRBV29-1 to TRBJ2-3; no clear D gene. This CDR3 is built from 12 residues. CDR1 SQVTM and CDR2 ANQGSEA come from the germline V gene. V lost 4 bases, J lost 0 bases, and 5 bases lay in between. This chain's CDR3 is CSVVRSTDTQYF. The CDR3 DNA reads TGCAGCGTTGTCAGAAGCACAGATACGCAGTATTTT.

This clone came up a few times. The V gene is TRBV19, the J gene TRBJ1-2, with unresolved D. The CDR3 extends over 14 amino acids. Germline CDR1 reads LNHDA; CDR2 reads SQIVND (reference sequence). V gave up 2 bases and J gave up 5 bases, with 12 bases separating them. The CDR3 nucleotides are TGTGCCAGTAGTATAACGGGCGGGTCGTATGGCTACACCTTC. This sequence encodes CASSITGGSYGYTF.

This clone was seen more than once but under ten times. This chain links TRBV5-1 with TRBJ1-3; D is uncertain. The CDR3 sequence is 16 residues long. Trimming cost V 1 base and J 0 bases, with 11 bases left between them. CDR1 and CDR2 (germline): SGHRS, YFSETQ. The CDR3 here is CASSLLTGSSGNTIYF. CDR3 sequence (DNA): TGCGCCAGCAGCTTGCTGACGGGGAGCTCTGGAAACACCATATATTTT.

This clone was found a few times. The CDR3 region is CASKSHRVETEAFF. The CDR3 DNA sequence: TGTGCCAGCAAGAGCCACAGGGTGGAGACTGAAGCTTTCTTT. This chain links TRBV27 with TRBJ1-1; D is possibly TRBD1 (6 bases). CDR3 length: 14 residues. Trimming cost V 7 bases and J 5 bases, with 17 bases left between them. Per the germline V gene, CDR1 is MNHEY and CDR2 is SMNVEV (reference sequence).

The chain couples TRBV15 to TRBJ1-1, with D possibly TRBD1 on 6 matching bases. Germline CDR1 reads LNHNV; CDR2 reads YYDKDF (reference sequence). V was cut by 4 bases and J by 4 bases, with 19 bases left in between. This CDR3 has 16 residues. The DNA of the CDR3 is TGTGCCACCAGCACCCCTGGGGAGAGGGGGATCACTGAAGCTTTCTTT. The encoded protein is CATSTPGERGITEAFF.

This clone was counted between two and nine times. This chain joins TRBV6-5 and TRBJ1-2, with D possibly matching TRBD1 (5 bases). Germline CDR1 reads MNHEY; CDR2 reads SVGAGI. The CDR3 covers 15 residues. The ends were cut back, 4 bases at V and 4 bases at J, with 16 bases in the middle. The CDR3 here is CASSSLGGRSYGYTF. The CDR3, as DNA: TGTGCCAGCAGTTCCCTTGGGGGGAGAAGCTATGGCTACACCTTC.

This chain uses TRBV27 with TRBJ2-7, with TRBD1 matching 10 bases. The CDR3 covers 15 residues. Germline CDR1 MNHEY, CDR2 SMNVEV (reference sequence). J lost 4 bases, V lost 6 bases, and 9 bases had no gene match. The CDR3 bases are TGTGCCAGCAGAACGACAGGGGGCGCACGTTACGAGCAGTACTTC. This gives the protein CASRTTGGARYEQYF.

The J gene is TRBJ1-5, the V gene TRBV7-9; 9 nucleotides align to TRBD1. CDR3 size: 15 residues. The J segment lost 2 bases and the V segment lost 4 bases, leaving 3 bases of the junction unmatched. Germline CDR1 SEHNR, CDR2 FQNEAQ (reference sequence). For the CDR3, the DNA is TGTGCCAGCAGCTCATGGACAGGGGGCAATCAGCCCCAGCATTTT. Translation: CASSSWTGGNQPQHF. Drawing the rest from reference TRBV7-9 and TRBJ1-5, the complete variable domain is DTGVSQNPRHKITKRGQNVTFRCDPISEHNRLYWYRQTLGQGPEFLTYFQNEAQLEKSRLLSDRFSAERPKGSFSTLEIQRTEQGDSAMYLCASSSWTGGNQPQHFGDGTRLSIL.

The chain carries TRBV13 and TRBJ1-2; D uncertain. CDR3 size: 14 residues. V lost 5 bases and J lost 2, with 12 bases in between. Germline values: CDR1 PRHDT, CDR2 FYEKMQ (reference sequence). This CDR3 is CASSHGSSNYGYTF. The CDR3 coding sequence is TGTGCCAGCAGCCACGGGTCGTCCAACTATGGCTACACCTTC.

V usage is TRBV10-3 and J usage is TRBJ2-5; TRBD1 might be the D (5 bases). This CDR3 contains 12 residues. V lost 11 bases and J lost 2, with 12 bases in between. Germline values: CDR1 ENHRY, CDR2 SYGVKD. CDR3 protein: CAASGNQETQYF. As DNA, the CDR3 is TGTGCCGCCTCAGGGAATCAAGAGACCCAGTACTTC.